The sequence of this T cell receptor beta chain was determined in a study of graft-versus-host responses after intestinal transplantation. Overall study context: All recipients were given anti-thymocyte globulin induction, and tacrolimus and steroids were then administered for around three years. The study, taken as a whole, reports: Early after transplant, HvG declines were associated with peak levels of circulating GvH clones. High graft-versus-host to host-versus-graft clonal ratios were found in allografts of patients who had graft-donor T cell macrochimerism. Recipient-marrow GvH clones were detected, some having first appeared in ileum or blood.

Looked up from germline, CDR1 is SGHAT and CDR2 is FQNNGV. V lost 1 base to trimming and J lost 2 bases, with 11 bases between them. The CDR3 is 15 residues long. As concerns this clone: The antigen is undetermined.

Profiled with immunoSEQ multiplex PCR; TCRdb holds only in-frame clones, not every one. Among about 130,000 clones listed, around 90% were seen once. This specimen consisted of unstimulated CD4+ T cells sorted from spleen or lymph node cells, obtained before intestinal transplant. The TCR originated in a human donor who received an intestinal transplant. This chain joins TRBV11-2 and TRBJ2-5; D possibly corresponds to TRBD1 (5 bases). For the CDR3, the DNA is TGTGCCAGCAGCTTAGGAACAGGTAGTCAAGAGACCCAGTACTTC. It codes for CASSLGTGSQETQYF.